The sequence of this TCR beta chain was determined in a study of cytomegalovirus exposure and HLA in healthy donors. With 60 Vbeta and 13 Jbeta primers, the PCR was carried out. The repertoire was sequenced with immunoSEQ multiplex PCR; TCRdb's copy has only in-frame clones and lacks some. The sample includes tens of thousands of clones, roughly 80% of them seen just once. Study-wide results and caveats: HLA alleles were associated with roughly 15,000 TCR beta sequences in a later analysis at 0.05 false discovery rate. Most subjects' HLA-A and HLA-B alleles were reportedly predicted from TCR beta sequences. Common viral pathogens were later found to be apparently linked to several of the most significant clusters.

V lost 0 bases and J 6 bases, leaving 9 bases between the germline ends. The CDR3 spans 13 residues. Germline V gene lookup returns CDR1 SGHRS and CDR2 YFSETQ. Note on this clone: Its antigen is not identified.

The sequence was obtained from a woman aged 18-30 years in good health and CMV-seropositive. The chain combines TRBV5-1 with TRBJ1-2; a possible D gene is TRBD1 (5 bases). Input material: PBMCs. The CDR3 here is CASSLGGADGYTF. As DNA, the CDR3 is TGCGCCAGCAGCTTGGGCGGGGCGGATGGCTACACCTTC.